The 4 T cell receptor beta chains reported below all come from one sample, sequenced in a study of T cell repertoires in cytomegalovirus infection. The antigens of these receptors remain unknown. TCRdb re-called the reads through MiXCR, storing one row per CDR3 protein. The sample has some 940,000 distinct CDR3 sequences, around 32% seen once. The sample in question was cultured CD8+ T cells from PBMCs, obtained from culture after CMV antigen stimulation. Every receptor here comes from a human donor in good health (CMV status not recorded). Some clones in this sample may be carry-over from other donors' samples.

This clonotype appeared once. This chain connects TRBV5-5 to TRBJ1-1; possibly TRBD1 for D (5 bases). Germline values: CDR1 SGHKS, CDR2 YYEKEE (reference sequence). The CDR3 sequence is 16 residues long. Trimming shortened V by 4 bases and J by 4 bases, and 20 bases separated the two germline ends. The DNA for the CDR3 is TGTGCCAGCAGCCCCCGGGCAGGGTCCCGTTTCACTGAAGCTTTCTTT. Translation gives CASSPRAGSRFTEAFF. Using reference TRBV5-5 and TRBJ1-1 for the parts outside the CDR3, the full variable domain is DAGVTQSPTHLIKTRGQQVTLRCSPISGHKSVSWYQQVLGQGPQFIFQYYEKEERGRGNFPDRFSARQFPNYSSELNVNALLLGDSALYLCASSPRAGSRFTEAFFGQGTRLTVV.

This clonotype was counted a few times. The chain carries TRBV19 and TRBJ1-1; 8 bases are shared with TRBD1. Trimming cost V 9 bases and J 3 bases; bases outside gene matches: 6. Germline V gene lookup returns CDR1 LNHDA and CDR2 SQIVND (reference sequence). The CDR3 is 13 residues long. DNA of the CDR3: TGTGCCAGCCCGGGACAGGTCTACACTGAAGCTTTCTTT. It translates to CASPGQVYTEAFF.

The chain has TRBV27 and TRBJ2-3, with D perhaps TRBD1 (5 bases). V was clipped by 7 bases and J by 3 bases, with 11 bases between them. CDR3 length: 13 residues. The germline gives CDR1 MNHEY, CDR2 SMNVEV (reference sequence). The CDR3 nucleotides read TGTGCCAGCACCGCAAAGGGGACAGATACGCAGTATTTT. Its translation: CASTAKGTDTQYF.

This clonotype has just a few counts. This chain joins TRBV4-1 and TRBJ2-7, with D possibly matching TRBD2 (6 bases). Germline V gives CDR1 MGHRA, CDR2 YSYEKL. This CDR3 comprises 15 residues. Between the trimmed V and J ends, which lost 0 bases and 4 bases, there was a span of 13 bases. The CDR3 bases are TGCGCCAGCAGCCAAGACACCGGGAGACGATACGAGCAGTACTTC. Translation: CASSQDTGRRYEQYF.